The entry that follows covers one T cell receptor (beta chain) sequence. This sample is drawn from a study of blood T cell repertoires in COVID-19. Turning to the study itself: COVID-19 samples collected from the United States, Italy and Spain covered acute and convalescent phases. PBMCs, B-cell-depleted T cells, or T cells provided the cDNA or gDNA that made up the material.

With V trimmed by 5 bases and J by 3 bases, 5 bases remained unmatched. CDR1 SGHAT and CDR2 FQNNGV come from the germline V gene. CDR3 length: 14 amino acids. Clones were read by immunoSEQ multiplex PCR, and TCRdb kept only the in-frame ones, dropping some. The profile shows approximately 240,000 clones, about 86% of them singletons. This receptor was identified in a woman aged 25-40 years who had recovered from COVID-19. The sequenced material came from peripheral blood. The V call is TRBV11-2, the J call TRBJ1-2, with 8 bases fitting TRBD1. This CDR3 reads CASSLTGGYYGYTF. The DNA of the CDR3 is TGTGCCAGCAGCCTTACAGGGGGGTACTATGGCTACACCTTC.